These T cell receptor beta chains were read from a single sample in a study of blood T cells in healthy people across ages. TCRdb analysed the 5' RACE reads with MiXCR anew, one entry per CDR3 protein. Of 1.5 million to 1.8 million distinct CDR3 sequences detected, roughly 43% appear once; the ten largest clones hold approximately 4.1%. The sequencing sample was made of blood. Source of these receptors: a woman under 30 in good health. Each CDR3 is given with its conserved first and last residue. The order of the fields is CDR3 protein, V gene.

CDR3: CASSLPHLGLAGAADTQYF
V: TRBV11-2

CDR3: CSARDLAGELFF
V: TRBV20-1

CDR3: CSALRDRGLYEQFF
V: TRBV20-1

CDR3: CASSFRTGALEAFF
V: TRBV5-8

CDR3: CASRGSGYYEQYF
V: TRBV2

CDR3: CASSYGDKNIQYF
V: TRBV4-3

CDR3: CASSYMGGRANTEAFF
V: TRBV6-6

CDR3: CASSIVGVNTEAFF
V: TRBV27

CDR3: CASIPGLGSYNEQFF
V: TRBV27

CDR3: CASSRGTGGQPNYGYTF
V: TRBV5-1

CDR3: CASSQAPRDEQYF
V: TRBV4-1

CDR3: CASGSGNIQYF
V: TRBV12-5

CDR3: CASLEGGVGNQPQHF
V: TRBV6-2/TRBV6-3

CDR3: CASSYLGASNQPQHF
V: TRBV6-2/TRBV6-3

CDR3: CASSYLRADEQFF
V: TRBV6-5

CDR3: CASSSGLAGATHPQQYF
V: TRBV7-2

CDR3: CAWSVSGSWGTSTDTQYF
V: TRBV30

CDR3: CASSPGEALGYTF
V: TRBV5-1

CDR3: CSARKGAYSNQPQHF
V: TRBV20-1

CDR3: CASSSTPGLVGEQFF
V: TRBV7-3

CDR3: CASSQVGLPPQHF
V: TRBV3-1

CDR3: CASSLDGRTQYF
V: TRBV12-3/TRBV12-4

CDR3: CASTPDANEQFF
V: TRBV12-3/TRBV12-4

CDR3: CASSSTLAGSYNEQFF
V: TRBV12-3/TRBV12-4

CDR3: CASGGGTNTGELFF
V: TRBV6-5

CDR3: CASTGQSNYGYTF
V: TRBV5-1

CDR3: CSVRQVLAKNIQYF
V: TRBV29-1

CDR3: CATSRESSVDQETQYF
V: TRBV15

CDR3: CSARWGTSNQPQHF
V: TRBV20-1

CDR3: CASSLSTLASQYF
V: TRBV12-3/TRBV12-4

CDR3: CASSPRLRARNYGYTF
V: TRBV25-1

CDR3: CSARWGRWGNQPQHF
V: TRBV20-1

CDR3: CASSTHRGHTGELFF
V: TRBV12-3/TRBV12-4

CDR3: CSARGPGNTIYF
V: TRBV20-1

CDR3: CAISAYSGQGNTGELFF
V: TRBV10-3

CDR3: CASSDGLNSYEQYF
V: TRBV7-2

CDR3: CASRIGQGSEAFF
V: TRBV7-9

CDR3: CASSLARWDKHTDTQYF
V: TRBV7-2

CDR3: CASSSSWDSYTEAFF
V: TRBV12-3/TRBV12-4

CDR3: CASSPPGTGGSYNEQFF
V: TRBV7-9

CDR3: CASSQRQGSTNEKLFF
V: TRBV7-2

CDR3: CASSRRQGNQETQFF
V: TRBV12-3/TRBV12-4

CDR3: CSAKQGKIGETQYF
V: TRBV20-1

CDR3: CASGRTVAGGVSNEQFF
V: TRBV27

CDR3: CASSWVAGGGTGELFF
V: TRBV6-5

CDR3: CSASPGGRGNQPQHF
V: TRBV20-1

CDR3: CSARSPVSTDTQYF
V: TRBV20-1

CDR3: CASRTISGANVLTF
V: TRBV27

CDR3: CASSFLPIAGATNEQFF
V: TRBV27

CDR3: CASSLDSQWYTEAFF
V: TRBV7-6

CDR3: CASSHRLADDNEQFF
V: TRBV4-2

CDR3: CSGTLGGYEQFF
V: TRBV29-1

CDR3: CSARGPAGFEGEQFF
V: TRBV20-1

CDR3: CASSLAALAGGSWAVYSYEQYF
V: TRBV7-2

CDR3: CASSPPGQGLSYEQYF
V: TRBV28